This record looks at one T cell receptor beta chain sequence and its context. This clonotype was seen many times. There is no known antigen for this receptor. Qualities for individual bases were not recorded, and no much larger clone is one base off. The entry originates in a study of Graves' ophthalmopathy and Graves' hyperthyroidism (dated by TCRdb to 2016 to 2018). Looking at the study overall: A patient counted as having stable hyperthyroidism if there was no progression to ophthalmopathy within 18 months of follow-up. The study used signatures of the TCR beta repertoire to tell Graves' ophthalmopathy apart from Graves' hyperthyroidism and to predict which patients would progress to ophthalmopathy. In total, approximately 130 blood samples were TCR-sequenced: 40 to 45 ophthalmopathy, some 80 hyperthyroidism and some 17 hyperthyroidism-to-ophthalmopathy patients. To explore V-J signatures distinguishing ophthalmopathy from hyperthyroidism, a discovery set of some 100 patients (around 44 ophthalmopathy, over 55 stable hyperthyroidism) was enrolled. For independent validation, a separate cohort was made up of 18 hyperthyroidism patients plus 17 patients who later progressed from hyperthyroidism to ophthalmopathy. In over 5 hyperthyroidism patients, the T-cell repertoire of thyroid tissue was compared with the T-cell repertoire of blood. Once sampling was done, hyperthyroidism patients were given methimazole at a starting dose of 30 mg daily, while ophthalmopathy patients were given high-dose intravenous methylprednisolone. General findings and caveats noted by the study authors: Most expanded thyroid clonotypes with frequency above 0.001 were also detected in blood, suggesting blood repertoires may reflect the thyroid immune response. No statistical method was used to predetermine the sample size, and group allocation was not hidden from the investigators. Ophthalmopathy was separated from stable hyperthyroidism by the 13-signature model with roughly 88% sensitivity and just under 84% specificity in cross-validation and with 80%/75% in the test set. In validation, the model predicted ophthalmopathy progression with about 71% sensitivity and around 72% specificity; roughly 11 predicted patients were CT-confirmed with GO in a median of around 6 months.

V is cut back by 5 bases and J by 7 bases, with 9 bases in the junction unmatched. CDR1 and CDR2 (SGHRS, YFSETQ) derive from the germline V gene. From cysteine to phenylalanine, the CDR3 is 14 amino acids long. Of the read, only the CDR3 DNA is kept; its 42 bases are in frame from base 1. The hyperthyroidism patients were 18 to 65 years old and newly diagnosed, with a disease duration of less than 2 months. Patients were excluded if they had other autoimmune diseases, uncontrolled infections, pregnancy or lactation. Clinical symptoms, serum thyroxine, TRAb, thyroid ultrasound and orbital computed tomography formed the basis of the diagnosis. Total RNA was extracted using Trizol reagent, and RNA quality was checked on an Agilent 2100 Bioanalyzer. For repertoire sequencing, the TCR beta CDR3 regions were amplified from RNA transcripts. HTBI primers and the Qiagen OneStep RT-PCR kit were used in a first-round RT-PCR, which was followed by a second-round multiplex PCR, size selection and purification. Libraries were sequenced paired-end with 100 bp reads on an Illumina HiSeq2000. Concerning the study's data processing: SOAPnuke was used for read processing, and reads with adapters, uncalled bases, a mean Phred below 15, or no exact constant-primer or identifier match were discarded. COPE v1.2.5 was used to merge high-quality paired reads. Clonotypes were defined as unique nucleotide sequences and were aligned to IMGT TRB V, D and J references using MiTCR v1.1. The analysis was limited to V-J combinations with a frequency above 0.0001, which together covered around 99% of the repertoires. For each V-J combination, a TCR clonal expansion and chaos score was defined as the ratio of F50 clonal expansion to chaos observed in the TCRdist matrix. Welch's t-statistics and random forest were used to reduce the features to about a dozen V-J combinations, which were then used as input to a naive Bayes classifier. The similarity between thyroid and blood repertoires was quantified using the Morisita-Horn index. Using fastp trimming at Q25 and MiXCR clonotype assembly, TCRdb reanalyzed the public sequencing data and kept in-frame beta chains. Rows with one shared CDR3 protein collapse into an entry with the most common genes and DNA. The V and J calls reflect TCRdb's pipeline rather than the authors' work. The sample table holds over a million distinct CDR3 sequences, of which about 35% were seen once. Around 10% of the sample lies in the top ten.

The rearranged chain carries TRBV5-1 and TRBJ1-2, and 9 bases in between align with TRBD1. This sequence was found in an adult man with Graves' hyperthyroidism. Sequencing was performed on peripheral blood or thyroid tissue (not recorded which). The CDR3 amino acid sequence is: CASRSDRGSVGYTF. The DNA is TGCGCCAGCAGATCCGACAGGGGGTCTGTTGGCTACACCTTC.